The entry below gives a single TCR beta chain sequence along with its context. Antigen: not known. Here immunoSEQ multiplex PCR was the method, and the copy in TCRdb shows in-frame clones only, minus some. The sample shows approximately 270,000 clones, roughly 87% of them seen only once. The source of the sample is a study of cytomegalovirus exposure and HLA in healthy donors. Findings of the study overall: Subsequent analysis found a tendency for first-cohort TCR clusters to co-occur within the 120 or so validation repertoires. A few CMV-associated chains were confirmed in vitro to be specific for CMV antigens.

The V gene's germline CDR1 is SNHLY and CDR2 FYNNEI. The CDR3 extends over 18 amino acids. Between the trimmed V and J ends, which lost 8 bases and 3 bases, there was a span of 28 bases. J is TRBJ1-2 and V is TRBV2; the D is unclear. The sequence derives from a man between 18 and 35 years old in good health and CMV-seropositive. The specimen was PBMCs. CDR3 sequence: CASLKPPGPRAIDYGYTF. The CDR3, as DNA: TGTGCCAGCCTCAAACCCCCGGGTCCGCGAGCTATTGACTATGGCTACACCTTC.